Listed here are 4 T cell receptor beta chains from one sample, sequenced in a study of cytomegalovirus exposure and HLA in healthy donors. PCR primers comprised 60 Vbeta and 13 Jbeta primers. Data came from immunoSEQ multiplex PCR; TCRdb stores just in-frame clones and leaves some out. The sample lists 150,000 to 250,000 clones; 85% were seen once. Material for sequencing was PBMCs. The receptors shown here come from a woman aged 50 to 65 in good health and CMV-seronegative.

This clone was seen once. The CDR3 sequence: CSVGGRDYEIYNEQFF. The CDR3 bases are TGCAGCGTTGGGGGCAGGGACTACGAAATCTACAATGAGCAGTTCTTC. The chain combines TRBV29-1 with TRBJ2-1; 7 positions agree with TRBD2. The CDR3 consists of 16 residues. The V and J ends lost 4 bases and 3 bases, in that order; junction bases with no gene match: 12. Germline V gene data show CDR1 as SQVTM and CDR2 as ANQGSEA.

The V gene is TRBV9, the J gene TRBJ2-7; 9 bases are a match to TRBD2. V shed 7 bases, J shed 0 bases, and the junction held 8 bases outside the gene matches. Looked up from germline, CDR1 is SGDLS and CDR2 is YYNGEE. This CDR3 spans 15 amino acids. The CDR3 spells CASGPGTSYSYEQYF. The CDR3 DNA reads as TGTGCCAGCGGACCCGGGACTAGCTACTCCTACGAGCAGTACTTC.

This clone was seen a single time. This CDR3 is CASSAGQPYNEQFF. CDR3 DNA: TGTGCCAGCAGTGCCGGACAGCCTTACAATGAGCAGTTCTTC. The chain couples TRBV6-1 to TRBJ2-1; maybe TRBD1 (6 bases). Trimming left V 4 bases short and J 4 bases short, with 11 bases between. This CDR3 comprises 14 residues. Germline V CDR1 and CDR2: MNHNS, SASEGT.

The rearrangement links TRBV5-8 to TRBJ2-6, with 8 bases fitting TRBD1. Trimming at V came to 4 bases and at J to 2 bases, leaving 11 bases not matched to a gene. This CDR3 spans 18 amino acids. CDR1 SGHTS and CDR2 YDEGEE come from the germline V gene. The CDR3 sequence is CASSPRGQGAPGANVLTF. The CDR3 DNA reads TGTGCCAGCAGCCCACGGGGGCAGGGGGCTCCTGGGGCCAACGTCCTGACTTTC.